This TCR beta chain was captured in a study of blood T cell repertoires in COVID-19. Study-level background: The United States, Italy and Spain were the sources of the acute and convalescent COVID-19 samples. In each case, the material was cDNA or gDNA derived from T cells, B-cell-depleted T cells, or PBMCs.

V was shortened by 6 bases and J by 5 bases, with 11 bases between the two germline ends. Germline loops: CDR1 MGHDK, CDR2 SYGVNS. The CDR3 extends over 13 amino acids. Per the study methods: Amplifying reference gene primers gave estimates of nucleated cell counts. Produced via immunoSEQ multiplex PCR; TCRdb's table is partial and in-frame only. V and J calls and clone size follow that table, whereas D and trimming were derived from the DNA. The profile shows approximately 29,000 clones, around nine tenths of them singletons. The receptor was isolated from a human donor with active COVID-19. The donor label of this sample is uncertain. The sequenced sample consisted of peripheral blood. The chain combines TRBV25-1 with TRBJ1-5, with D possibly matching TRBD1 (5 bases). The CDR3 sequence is CASSRDFHQPQHF. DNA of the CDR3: TGTGCCAGCAGCCGGGACTTTCATCAGCCCCAGCATTTT. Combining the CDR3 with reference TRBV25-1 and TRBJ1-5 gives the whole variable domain EADIYQTPRYLVIGTGKKITLECSQTMGHDKMYWYQQDPGMELHLIHYSYGVNSTEKGDLSSESTVSRIRTEHFPLTLESARPSHTSQYLCASSRDFHQPQHFGDGTRLSIL.